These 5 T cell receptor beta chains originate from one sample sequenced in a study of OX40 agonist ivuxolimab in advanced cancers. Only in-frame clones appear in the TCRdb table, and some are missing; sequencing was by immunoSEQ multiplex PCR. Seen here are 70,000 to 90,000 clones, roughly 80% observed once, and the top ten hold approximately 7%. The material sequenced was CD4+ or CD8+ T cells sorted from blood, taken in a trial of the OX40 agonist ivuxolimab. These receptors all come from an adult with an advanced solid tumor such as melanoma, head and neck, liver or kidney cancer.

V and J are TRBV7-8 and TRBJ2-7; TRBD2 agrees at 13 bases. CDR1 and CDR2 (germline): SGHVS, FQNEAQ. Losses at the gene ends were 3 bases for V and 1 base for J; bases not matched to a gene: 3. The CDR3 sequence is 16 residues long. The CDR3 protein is CASSFMGLAGSYEQYF. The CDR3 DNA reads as TGTGCCAGCAGCTTTATGGGACTAGCGGGATCCTACGAGCAGTACTTC. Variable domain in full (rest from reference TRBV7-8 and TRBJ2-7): GAGVSQSPRYKVAKRGQDVALRCDPISGHVSLFWYQQALGQGPEFLTYFQNEAQLDKSGLPSDRFFAERPEGSVSTLKIQRTQQEDSAVYLCASSFMGLAGSYEQYFGPGTRLTVT.

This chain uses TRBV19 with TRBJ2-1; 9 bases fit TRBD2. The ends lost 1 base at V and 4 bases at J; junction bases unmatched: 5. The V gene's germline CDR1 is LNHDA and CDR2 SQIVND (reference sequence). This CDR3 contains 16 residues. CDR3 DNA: TGTGCCAGTAGTATAGGGGGGCTAGCGGGGTACAATGAGCAGTTCTTC. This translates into CASSIGGLAGYNEQFF.

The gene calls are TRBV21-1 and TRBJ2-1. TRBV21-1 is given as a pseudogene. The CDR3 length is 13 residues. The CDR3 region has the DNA TGTGCCAGCAGCAAAGGGCCCGGCTATGAGCAGTTCTTC. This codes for CASSKGPGYEQFF.

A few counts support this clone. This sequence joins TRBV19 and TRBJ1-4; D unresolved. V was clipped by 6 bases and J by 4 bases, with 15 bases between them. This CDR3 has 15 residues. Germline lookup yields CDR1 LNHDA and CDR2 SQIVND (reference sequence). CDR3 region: CASSQEAQFNEKLFF. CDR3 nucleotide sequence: TGTGCCAGTAGCCAAGAGGCCCAGTTTAATGAAAAACTGTTTTTT.

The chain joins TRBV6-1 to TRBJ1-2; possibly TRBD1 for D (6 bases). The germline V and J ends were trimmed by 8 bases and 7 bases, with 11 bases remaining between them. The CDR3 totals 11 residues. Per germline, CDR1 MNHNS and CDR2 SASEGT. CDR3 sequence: CASSGGFGYTF. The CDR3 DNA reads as TGTGCCAGCTCCGGGGGCTTTGGCTACACCTTC.